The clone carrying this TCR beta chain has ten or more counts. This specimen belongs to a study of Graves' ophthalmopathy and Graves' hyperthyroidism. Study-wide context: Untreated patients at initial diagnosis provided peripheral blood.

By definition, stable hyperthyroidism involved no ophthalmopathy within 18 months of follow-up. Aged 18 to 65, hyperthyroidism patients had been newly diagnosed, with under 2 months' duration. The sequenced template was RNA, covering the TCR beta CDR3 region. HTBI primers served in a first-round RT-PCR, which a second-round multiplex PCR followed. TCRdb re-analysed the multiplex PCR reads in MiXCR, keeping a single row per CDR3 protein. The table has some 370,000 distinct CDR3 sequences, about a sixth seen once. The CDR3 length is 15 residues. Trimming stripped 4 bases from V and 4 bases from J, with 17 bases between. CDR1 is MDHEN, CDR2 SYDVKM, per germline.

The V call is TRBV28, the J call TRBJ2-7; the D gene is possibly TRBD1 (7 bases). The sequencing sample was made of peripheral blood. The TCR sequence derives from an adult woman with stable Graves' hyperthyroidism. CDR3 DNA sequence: TGTGCCAGCAGTTCAACAGGGGAGGTGCCTTACGAGCAGTACTTC. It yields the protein CASSSTGEVPYEQYF.